This T cell receptor beta chain is drawn from a study of cytomegalovirus exposure and HLA in healthy donors. General observations from the study: Later, an analysis found that common viral pathogens appeared to be linked with several of the most significant clusters. Within a later analysis, the majority of CMV-associated TCR beta chains appeared HLA-restricted. Accurate prediction of HLA-A and HLA-B alleles (for most subjects) was reportedly achieved from TCR beta sequences.

At sampling all donors were nominally healthy, likely with unrecorded immune exposures. This CDR3 is 16 amino acids long. Trimming removed 5 bases from V and 7 bases from J; junction bases left unmatched: 8. The germline CDR1 and CDR2 sequences are SGHTA and FQGNSA. PCR employed 60 Vbeta and 13 Jbeta primers. Assay: immunoSEQ multiplex PCR; the TCRdb copy retains only in-frame clones and omits some. Found here are approximately 160,000 clones, around 72% of them singletons; the top ten hold approximately 3.4%. With regard to this clone: Its antigen is as yet unknown.

The source is a woman aged 45-65 years in good health and CMV-seropositive. The V call is TRBV7-2, the J call TRBJ2-7; TRBD2 aligns across 16 bases. Sequencing was done on a sample of PBMCs. The CDR3 DNA follows: TGTGCCAGCAGCCTGGGACTAGCGGGAGGGCCGGGGGAGCAGTACTTC. Translated, it gives CASSLGLAGGPGEQYF.